These 9 T cell receptor beta chains came from one sample sequenced in a study of blood T cell repertoires in COVID-19. Repertoires were generated with immunoSEQ multiplex PCR, while TCRdb's copy carries only in-frame clones and drops some. The data contain some 100,000 clones, 92% of them singletons. Sequencing input: peripheral blood. The source is a man aged 45-65 years with active COVID-19.

This clone was detected only once. V gene TRBV5-1 combines with J gene TRBJ2-1; 15 positions match TRBD2. Per the germline V gene, CDR1 is SGHRS and CDR2 is YFSETQ. After removal of 4 bases from V and 9 bases from J, the junction contained 17 bases not matched to a gene. The length of the CDR3 is 19 residues. CDR3 DNA sequence: TGCGCCAGCAGCGCGTGGACTAGCGGGAGGGAACGGGCTCCTGGTGAGCAGTTCTTC. This codes for CASSAWTSGRERAPGEQFF.

The genes are TRBV7-6 and TRBJ2-7; 7 nucleotides agree with TRBD1. V dropped 2 bases and J dropped 0; count of bases not matched to a gene: 7. This CDR3 spans 16 amino acids. CDR1 and CDR2 (germline): SGHVS, FNYEAQ. The CDR3 is CASSLTIQGSSYEQYF. CDR3 coding DNA: TGTGCCAGCAGCTTAACTATACAGGGGAGCTCCTACGAGCAGTACTTC.

This chain uses TRBV6-1 with TRBJ1-2, with TRBD1 as a possible D gene (5 bases). The ends were cut back, 3 bases at V and 4 bases at J, with 12 bases in the middle. CDR1 and CDR2 from the germline V gene are MNHNS and SASEGT. CDR3 length equals 14 residues. The CDR3 bases are TGTGCCAGCAGTGACGAAAGGGGCCCCTATGGCTACACCTTC. Its protein is CASSDERGPYGYTF.

This clone was recorded only once. The chain has TRBV19 and TRBJ2-7; maybe TRBD1 (5 bases). The CDR3 consists of 15 residues. Trimming took off 4 bases at V and 1 base at J, with 14 bases between the two ends. Germline values: CDR1 LNHDA, CDR2 SQIVND (reference sequence). CDR3 in amino acids: CASSKEETASYEQYF. For the CDR3, the DNA is TGTGCCAGTAGTAAGGAAGAGACAGCATCCTACGAGCAGTACTTC.

The CDR3 nucleotides read TGTGCCAGCATGTCCGGGACTAGCGTTGAGCAGTACTTC. It specifies CASMSGTSVEQYF. V usage is TRBV28 and J usage is TRBJ2-7; TRBD2 matches at 10 bases. The J segment lost 7 bases and the V segment lost 7 bases, leaving 7 bases of the junction unmatched. CDR3 size: 13 residues. Germline V gene sequence: CDR1 MDHEN, CDR2 SYDVKM.

The rearrangement joins TRBV10-3 to TRBJ1-3; 9 positions match TRBD1. The CDR3 totals 16 residues. Germline loops: CDR1 ENHRY, CDR2 SYGVKD. V trimming: 3 bases; J trimming: 3 bases; junction bases outside the gene matches: 6. The CDR3 is CAISERTGVFGNTIYF. Here the CDR3 DNA reads TGTGCCATCAGTGAAAGGACAGGGGTTTTTGGAAACACCATATATTTT.

This chain connects TRBV4-1 to TRBJ1-6, with 7 bases fitting TRBD1. Germline lookup yields CDR1 MGHRA and CDR2 YSYEKL. The V and J ends lost 2 bases and 7 bases, in that order; junction bases with no gene match: 8. The CDR3 extends over 16 amino acids. CDR3 bases: TGCGCCAGCAGCCAACCGGACAGGTGGTCCAATTCACCCCTCCACTTT. Translating it yields CASSQPDRWSNSPLHF.

This chain joins TRBV2 and TRBJ2-3, with 9 positions matching TRBD2. The trim removed 2 bases at V and 4 bases at J, leaving 7 bases unmatched. Germline V gene sequence: CDR1 SNHLY, CDR2 FYNNEI. The CDR3 extends over 16 amino acids. In DNA form, the CDR3 reads TGTGCCAGCAGTGAATTTCTTAGCGGGAGCGCAGATACGCAGTATTTT. This gives the protein CASSEFLSGSADTQYF.

The gene calls are TRBV7-6 and TRBJ1-2; 7 bases match TRBD1. Germline CDR1 and CDR2: SGHVS and FNYEAQ. The CDR3 is made up of 16 amino acids. The V and J ends lost 4 bases and 3 bases, in that order; junction bases with no gene match: 11. The CDR3 protein is CASSSGGIGRHYGYTF. CDR3 nucleotide sequence: TGTGCCAGCAGCTCAGGGGGAATCGGCAGGCACTATGGCTACACCTTC.